This T cell receptor beta chain was recovered during a study of shared clonotypes between healthy human individuals. Each subset's genomic DNA was shared equally among a number of immunoSEQ plates. Profiling relied on immunoSEQ multiplex PCR, and the TCRdb table lists in-frame clones only, not all of them. The table includes a few million clones, approximately 96% detected once. Trimming removed 2 bases from V and 0 bases from J, with 10 bases in between. This CDR3 comprises 14 residues. Germline V gives CDR1 GTSNPN, CDR2 SVGIG (reference sequence). The sequence came from a man between 18 and 35 years old in good health. V usage is TRBV30 and J usage is TRBJ1-1; D is ambiguous. Sequenced: naive CD4+ T cells sorted from blood. Documented subset: CD45RA+ positively selected. CDR3 coding DNA: TGTGCCTGGAGTATGGGCATCCTGAACACTGAAGCTTTCTTT. It codes for CAWSMGILNTEAFF. The variable domain in full, with the rest retrieved from reference TRBV30 and TRBJ1-1, is SQTIHQWPATLVQPVGSPLSLECTVEGTSNPNLYWYRQAAGRGLQLLFYSVGIGQISSEVPQNLSASRPQDRQFILSSKKLLLSDSGFYLCAWSMGILNTEAFFGQGTRLTVV.